These T cell receptor beta chains were read from a single sample in a study of CD8 T cells in ankylosing spondylitis. Using its own MiXCR run on the 5' RACE reads, TCRdb lists one record per CDR3 protein. The data show roughly 100,000 distinct CDR3 sequences, around 24% seen once. The sample consisted of synovial fluid, either unsorted or a sorted T cell fraction (not recorded which). Source of these receptors: a male donor with ankylosing spondylitis. Both conserved end residues are part of each CDR3. Fields, in order: D gene, clone size, V gene, J gene, CDR3 protein, CDR3 DNA. A D gene is named only where the DNA matches it firmly. Clone size is shown for a subset of rows, as once, few, many or a class of expanded clone.

d_call: -
clone_size: -
v_call: TRBV9
j_call: TRBJ2-5
cdr3_aa: CASSVGGGPQETQYF
cdr3_nt: TGTGCCAGCAGCGTAGGAGGGGGGCCCCAAGAGACCCAGTACTTC

d_call: -
clone_size: -
v_call: TRBV4-1
j_call: TRBJ1-2
cdr3_aa: CASSQDQYGYTF
cdr3_nt: TGCGCCAGCAGCCAAGATCAGTATGGCTACACCTTC

d_call: -
clone_size: -
v_call: TRBV5-1
j_call: TRBJ1-2
cdr3_aa: CASRAGTSVDYGYTF
cdr3_nt: TGCGCCAGCCGAGCTGGCACTTCTGTCGACTATGGCTACACCTTC

d_call: TRBD1
clone_size: few
v_call: TRBV7-8
j_call: TRBJ2-7
cdr3_aa: CASSLVGTAYEQYF
cdr3_nt: TGTGCCAGCAGCTTAGTGGGGACAGCCTACGAGCAGTACTTC

d_call: TRBD2
clone_size: -
v_call: TRBV2
j_call: TRBJ2-3
cdr3_aa: CASRQTSGSTDTQYF
cdr3_nt: TGTGCCAGCAGGCAGACTAGCGGGAGCACAGATACGCAGTATTTT

d_call: -
clone_size: -
v_call: TRBV19
j_call: TRBJ1-1
cdr3_aa: CASSIEISRNTEAFF
cdr3_nt: TGTGCCAGTAGTATAGAAATCTCACGGAACACTGAAGCTTTCTTT

d_call: TRBD1
clone_size: many
v_call: TRBV7-8
j_call: TRBJ2-1
cdr3_aa: CASSPPDRVLYNEQFF
cdr3_nt: TGTGCCAGCAGCCCCCCGGACAGGGTTCTCTACAATGAGCAGTTCTTC

d_call: -
clone_size: once
v_call: TRBV20-1
j_call: TRBJ1-1
cdr3_aa: CGYPGPMNTEAFF
cdr3_nt: TGCGGTTACCCGGGCCCCATGAACACTGAAGCTTTCTTT

d_call: -
clone_size: many
v_call: TRBV30
j_call: TRBJ2-3
cdr3_aa: CAWSRATITDTQYF
cdr3_nt: TGTGCCTGGAGCCGGGCCACCATCACAGATACGCAGTATTTT

d_call: -
clone_size: few
v_call: TRBV5-1
j_call: TRBJ1-2
cdr3_aa: CASSFDRNGGYGYTF
cdr3_nt: TGCGCCAGCAGTTTCGATCGGAACGGCGGCTATGGCTACACCTTC

d_call: -
clone_size: many
v_call: TRBV20-1
j_call: TRBJ1-2
cdr3_aa: CSARGGDPNYGYTF
cdr3_nt: TGCAGTGCTAGAGGGGGAGACCCGAACTATGGCTACACCTTC

d_call: -
clone_size: -
v_call: TRBV7-2
j_call: TRBJ2-1
cdr3_aa: CASSLYWGSYNEQFF
cdr3_nt: TGTGCCAGCAGCTTATACTGGGGCTCCTACAATGAGCAGTTCTTC

d_call: -
clone_size: -
v_call: TRBV25-1
j_call: TRBJ1-3
cdr3_aa: CASSESGERHSGNTIYF
cdr3_nt: TGTGCCAGCAGTGAAAGCGGAGAGAGACACTCTGGAAACACCATATATTTT

d_call: TRBD2
clone_size: many
v_call: TRBV11-3
j_call: TRBJ2-3
cdr3_aa: CASSSGLAGVSDTQYF
cdr3_nt: TGTGCCAGCAGCTCGGGACTAGCGGGAGTATCAGATACGCAGTATTTT

d_call: -
clone_size: many
v_call: TRBV10-1
j_call: TRBJ2-1
cdr3_aa: CASSAASNEQFF
cdr3_nt: TGCGCCAGCAGTGCGGCTTCTAATGAGCAGTTCTTC

d_call: -
clone_size: few
v_call: TRBV27
j_call: TRBJ1-2
cdr3_aa: CASSTGFHGYTF
cdr3_nt: TGTGCCAGCAGCACAGGGTTCCATGGCTACACCTTC

d_call: TRBD1
clone_size: few
v_call: TRBV24-1
j_call: TRBJ2-6
cdr3_aa: CATPQGAAGTGANVLTF
cdr3_nt: TGTGCCACGCCACAGGGGGCAGCGGGTACTGGGGCCAACGTCCTGACTTTC

d_call: -
clone_size: -
v_call: TRBV25-1
j_call: TRBJ2-1
cdr3_aa: CASSEYLGRNEQFF
cdr3_nt: TGTGCCAGCAGTGAATACCTGGGACGTAATGAGCAGTTCTTC

d_call: -
clone_size: -
v_call: TRBV12-3/TRBV12-4
j_call: TRBJ2-3
cdr3_aa: CASRDRGTDTQYF
cdr3_nt: TGTGCCAGCAGGGACCGGGGCACAGATACGCAGTATTTT

d_call: -
clone_size: -
v_call: TRBV6-2/TRBV6-3
j_call: TRBJ2-1
cdr3_aa: CASKKAYNEQFF
cdr3_nt: TGTGCCAGCAAAAAGGCCTACAATGAGCAGTTCTTC

d_call: -
clone_size: -
v_call: TRBV20-1
j_call: TRBJ1-2
cdr3_aa: CSARDPREPNYGYTF
cdr3_nt: TGCAGTGCTAGAGATCCTCGGGAGCCTAACTATGGCTACACCTTC

d_call: -
clone_size: few
v_call: TRBV18
j_call: TRBJ1-1
cdr3_aa: CASSPPSISGGNTEAFF
cdr3_nt: TGTGCCAGCTCACCCCCGTCTATTAGCGGGGGTAACACTGAAGCTTTCTTT

d_call: TRBD2
clone_size: -
v_call: TRBV20-1
j_call: TRBJ2-2
cdr3_aa: CSARPPLAGDTGELFF
cdr3_nt: TGCAGTGCTAGACCCCCACTAGCGGGAGACACCGGGGAGCTGTTTTTT

d_call: -
clone_size: -
v_call: TRBV3-1
j_call: TRBJ1-1
cdr3_aa: CASGWGWNTEAFF
cdr3_nt: TGTGCCAGCGGCTGGGGGTGGAACACTGAAGCTTTCTTT

d_call: TRBD1
clone_size: -
v_call: TRBV3-1
j_call: TRBJ1-1
cdr3_aa: CASSQGGQRNTEAFF
cdr3_nt: TGTGCCAGCAGCCAAGGGGGACAGCGAAACACTGAAGCTTTCTTT

d_call: TRBD1
clone_size: few
v_call: TRBV5-6
j_call: TRBJ2-3
cdr3_aa: CASSGTGAGDTQYF
cdr3_nt: TGTGCCAGCAGCGGGACAGGGGCGGGAGATACGCAGTATTTT

d_call: -
clone_size: -
v_call: TRBV5-1
j_call: TRBJ1-5
cdr3_aa: CASSPEGVSNQPQHF
cdr3_nt: TGCGCCAGCAGCCCGGAGGGGGTTAGCAATCAGCCCCAGCATTTT

d_call: TRBD2
clone_size: few
v_call: TRBV7-7
j_call: TRBJ2-1
cdr3_aa: CASSLGTSNEQFF
cdr3_nt: TGTGCCAGCAGCCTCGGGACTAGCAATGAGCAGTTCTTC

d_call: TRBD1
clone_size: few
v_call: TRBV24-1
j_call: TRBJ2-5
cdr3_aa: CATTSTGEETQYF
cdr3_nt: TGTGCCACCACTAGCACAGGGGAAGAGACCCAGTACTTC

d_call: TRBD2
clone_size: -
v_call: TRBV7-9
j_call: TRBJ2-7
cdr3_aa: CASSLEPSGSFFVQYF
cdr3_nt: TGTGCCAGCAGCTTAGAGCCGAGCGGGAGTTTTTTCGTGCAGTACTTC

d_call: TRBD1
clone_size: -
v_call: TRBV4-1
j_call: TRBJ1-1
cdr3_aa: CASSLRDSASNTEAFF
cdr3_nt: TGCGCCAGCAGCCTCCGGGACAGCGCGTCTAACACTGAAGCTTTCTTT

d_call: -
clone_size: few
v_call: TRBV11-3
j_call: TRBJ2-1
cdr3_aa: CASSSTTRGEQFF
cdr3_nt: TGTGCCAGCAGCTCGACCACTAGGGGTGAGCAGTTCTTC

d_call: -
clone_size: -
v_call: TRBV6-5
j_call: TRBJ2-1
cdr3_aa: CASSYIQAYNEQFF
cdr3_nt: TGTGCCAGCAGTTACATACAGGCCTACAATGAGCAGTTCTTC

d_call: -
clone_size: -
v_call: TRBV30
j_call: TRBJ1-1
cdr3_aa: CAWSPENTEAFF
cdr3_nt: TGTGCCTGGAGCCCCGAGAACACTGAAGCTTTCTTT

d_call: -
clone_size: -
v_call: TRBV12-3/TRBV12-4
j_call: TRBJ2-3
cdr3_aa: CASSLAETSSTDTQYF
cdr3_nt: TGTGCCAGCAGTTTAGCGGAGACCTCTAGCACAGATACGCAGTATTTT

d_call: -
clone_size: -
v_call: TRBV29-1
j_call: TRBJ1-1
cdr3_aa: CSVDSHVEAFF
cdr3_nt: TGCAGCGTTGATAGCCACGTGGAAGCTTTCTTT

d_call: -
clone_size: -
v_call: TRBV13
j_call: TRBJ1-1
cdr3_aa: CASSLQGKTEAFF
cdr3_nt: TGTGCCAGCAGCTTACAGGGGAAGACTGAAGCTTTCTTT

d_call: TRBD2
clone_size: few
v_call: TRBV12-3/TRBV12-4
j_call: TRBJ2-1
cdr3_aa: CATSILAGDRGEQFF
cdr3_nt: TGTGCCACCTCGATACTAGCGGGAGATCGGGGTGAGCAGTTCTTC

d_call: -
clone_size: -
v_call: TRBV2
j_call: TRBJ2-2
cdr3_aa: CASSEARGYGELFF
cdr3_nt: TGTGCCAGCAGTGAGGCCAGGGGTTACGGGGAGCTGTTTTTT

d_call: TRBD2
clone_size: -
v_call: TRBV5-1
j_call: TRBJ2-1
cdr3_aa: CASKVSGNNEQFF
cdr3_nt: TGCGCCAGCAAGGTTAGCGGGAACAATGAGCAGTTCTTC

d_call: -
clone_size: -
v_call: TRBV3-1
j_call: TRBJ1-2
cdr3_aa: CASSQGGRADDTF
cdr3_nt: TGTGCCAGCAGCCAGGGTGGCAGGGCGGACGACACCTTC

d_call: -
clone_size: -
v_call: TRBV7-2
j_call: TRBJ2-1
cdr3_aa: CASSKEVSSYNEQFF
cdr3_nt: TGTGCCAGCAGCAAAGAGGTGAGCTCCTACAATGAGCAGTTCTTC

d_call: -
clone_size: -
v_call: TRBV5-1
j_call: TRBJ1-1
cdr3_aa: CASSLGHGGNTEAFF
cdr3_nt: TGCGCCAGCAGCTTGGGTCACGGCGGGAACACTGAAGCTTTCTTT

d_call: -
clone_size: -
v_call: TRBV29-1
j_call: TRBJ2-5
cdr3_aa: CSVGGYLSQETQYF
cdr3_nt: TGCAGCGTTGGGGGTTACCTCTCACAAGAGACCCAGTACTTC

d_call: -
clone_size: -
v_call: TRBV7-7
j_call: TRBJ2-3
cdr3_aa: CASSRDSATDTQYF
cdr3_nt: TGTGCCAGCAGCCGGGACTCCGCCACAGATACGCAGTATTTT

d_call: TRBD1
clone_size: many
v_call: TRBV3-1
j_call: TRBJ1-6
cdr3_aa: CASSRGTGSSPLHF
cdr3_nt: TGTGCCAGCAGCCGAGGGACAGGGAGTTCACCCCTCCACTTT

d_call: TRBD1
clone_size: -
v_call: TRBV27
j_call: TRBJ1-1
cdr3_aa: CASSLDPGQGWGTEAFF
cdr3_nt: TGTGCCAGCAGTTTAGATCCGGGACAGGGGTGGGGCACTGAAGCTTTCTTT

d_call: -
clone_size: -
v_call: TRBV11-2
j_call: TRBJ2-3
cdr3_aa: CGAGSTDTQYF
cdr3_nt: TGTGGGGCGGGGAGCACAGATACGCAGTATTTT